This TCR beta chain originates from a study of T cell repertoires and HLA-DP antigens (dated by TCRdb to 2016 to 2019). Concerning the study at large: An in vitro model of CD4+ T cell alloreactivity against allogeneic HLA-DP presented by transduced HeLa cells was used in the study. One alloantigen differed from self by one peptide-binding groove amino acid, whereas the other differed by ten, modelling structurally similar versus dissimilar alloantigens. The three donors were two male and one female, with ages ranging from the 18-to-29 to the 60-to-69 age band. The average DNA input was roughly 210 ng for sorted CD137+CD4+ samples versus approximately 1,300 ng for pre-culture CD4+ samples.

The cysteine opens and the phenylalanine closes a CDR3 of 14 amino acids. Only the CDR3 DNA stays, 42 bases, in frame from base 1. The germline V gene yields SGDLS for CDR1 and YYNGEE for CDR2. V ends up 4 bases short and J 0 bases short, with an unmatched junction base count of 4. Magnetic bead negative selection was used to isolate untouched CD4+ T cells from Ficoll-separated PBMC, with an average purity of approximately 98%. Magnetic beads were used to isolate untouched CD4+ T cells from Ficoll-separated PBMC, giving approximately 98% purity with negligible CD8+ contamination. Donors were three healthy blood donors whose buffy coats supplied peripheral blood mononuclear cells. CMV seronegative status was shared by all three donors. The DNeasy Blood & Tissue Kit was used to extract genomic DNA. TCRB sequencing was performed on genomic DNA from sorted CD137+CD4+ cells and pre-culture CD4+ baseline samples from each subject.

A remark on this clone: Which antigen it targets is not known. Base qualities are missing; no much larger clone stands one base away.

TCRB CDR3 regions were amplified with the immunoSEQ multiplex PCR using forward primers for 54 TRBV segments and reverse primers for 13 TRBJ segments. Deep resolution, with a target of roughly 200,000 T cell genomes, was applied to the sequencing of pre-culture CD4+ samples. Amplicons were sequenced on an Illumina HiSeq System, producing 87 bp reads covering the CDR3. In the source study's methods: Correction for PCR and sequencing errors was applied to reads, and CDR3 regions were defined through alignment to IMGT reference sequences. Template and unique rearrangement counts were estimated using synthetic template pools. Clonality was computed as 1 minus Pielou's evenness. The Daley-Smith estimator was used to estimate richness. Morisita's index was used to measure repertoire overlap. Clones present in cultured samples but not detected in the pre-culture repertoire of the same donor were defined as low-abundance clones. TCRdb re-hosts the immuneACCESS table, in-frame sequences only. Its copies lack some clones; in the studies checked, an unresolved V gene accounts for under half of them, and the cause for the rest is not known. The V and J calls and clone size come from that table; D and trimming were worked out from the DNA. The sample table contains about 73,000 clones; only one count was recorded for about four fifths of them. The top ten clonotypes cover 1.5% to 2% of the sample.

Broader findings and caveats from the paper: Clones undetected before culture had an average cumulative frequency of 36.3% against one allele and about 51% against the other. Separate analysis of naive and memory CD4+ repertoires was not performed. Sorted CD137+ cells showed similar clonality against both alloantigens, at 0.35 to 0.4, which was much higher than the approximately 0.04 seen in pre-culture samples. The study was limited by having only three donors, by relying on a non-physiological HeLa antigen-presenting system, and by using total CD4+ responder cells.

This clonotype was sampled from a man between 60 and 75 years old in good health and CMV-seronegative. The chain is assembled from TRBV9 and TRBJ2-7, with 7 junctional bases fitting TRBD2. Sequenced sample: CD4+ T cells from PBMCs. CDR3 reads: CASSQGLPSYEQYF. The sequenced DNA: TGTGCCAGCAGCCAGGGACTACCCTCCTACGAGCAGTACTTC.